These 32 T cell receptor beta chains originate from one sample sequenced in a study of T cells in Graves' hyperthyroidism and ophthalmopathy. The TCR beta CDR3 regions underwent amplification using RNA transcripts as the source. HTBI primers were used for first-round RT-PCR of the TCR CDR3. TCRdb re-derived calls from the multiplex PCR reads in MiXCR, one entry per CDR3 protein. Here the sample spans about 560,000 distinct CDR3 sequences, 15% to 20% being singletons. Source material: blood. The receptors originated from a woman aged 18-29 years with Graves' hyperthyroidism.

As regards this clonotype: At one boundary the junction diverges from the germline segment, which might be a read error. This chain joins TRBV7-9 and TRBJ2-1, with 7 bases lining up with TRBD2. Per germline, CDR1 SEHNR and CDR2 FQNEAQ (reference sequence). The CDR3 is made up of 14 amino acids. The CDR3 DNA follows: TGTGTCAGCAGCCCGACTAGCCGCTACAATGAGCAGTTCTTC. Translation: CVSSPTSRYNEQFF.

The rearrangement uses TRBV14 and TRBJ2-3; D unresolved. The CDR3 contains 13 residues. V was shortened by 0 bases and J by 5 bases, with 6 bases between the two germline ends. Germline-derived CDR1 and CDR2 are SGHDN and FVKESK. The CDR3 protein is CASSQDLVDTQYF. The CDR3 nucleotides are TGTGCCAGCAGCCAAGATCTGGTAGATACGCAGTATTTT. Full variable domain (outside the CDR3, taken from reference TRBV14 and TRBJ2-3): EAGVTQFPSHSVIEKGQTVTLRCDPISGHDNLYWYRRVMGKEIKFLLHFVKESKQDESGMPNNRFLAERTGGTYSTLKVQPAELEDSGVYFCASSQDLVDTQYFGPGTRLTVL.

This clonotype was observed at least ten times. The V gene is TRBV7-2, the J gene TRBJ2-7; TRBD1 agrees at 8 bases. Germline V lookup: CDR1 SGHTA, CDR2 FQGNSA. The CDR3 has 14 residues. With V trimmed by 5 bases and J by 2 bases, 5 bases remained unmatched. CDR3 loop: CASSHRTGPYEQYF. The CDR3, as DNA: TGTGCCAGCAGCCACCGGACAGGGCCCTACGAGCAGTACTTC.

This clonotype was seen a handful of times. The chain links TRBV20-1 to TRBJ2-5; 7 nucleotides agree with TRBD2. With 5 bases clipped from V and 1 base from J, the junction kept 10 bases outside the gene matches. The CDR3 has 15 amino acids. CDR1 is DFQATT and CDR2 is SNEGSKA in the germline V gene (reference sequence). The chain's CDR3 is CSAPPAGVTQETQYF. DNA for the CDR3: TGCAGTGCTCCTCCTGCGGGGGTGACCCAAGAGACCCAGTACTTC.

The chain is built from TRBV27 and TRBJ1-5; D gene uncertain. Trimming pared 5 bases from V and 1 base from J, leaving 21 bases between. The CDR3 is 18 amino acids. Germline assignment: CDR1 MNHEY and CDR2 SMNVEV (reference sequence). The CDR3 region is CASSNLGRALGSNQPQHF. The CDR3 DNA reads TGTGCCAGCAGTAATTTAGGCAGAGCCCTCGGGAGCAATCAGCCCCAGCATTTT.

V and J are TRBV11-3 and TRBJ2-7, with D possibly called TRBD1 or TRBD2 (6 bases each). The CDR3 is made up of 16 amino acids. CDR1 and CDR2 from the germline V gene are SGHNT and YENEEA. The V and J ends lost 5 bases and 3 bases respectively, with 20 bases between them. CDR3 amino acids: CASSQPRGTISYEQYF. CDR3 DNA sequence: TGTGCCAGCAGCCAACCACGGGGGACAATTAGCTACGAGCAGTACTTC.

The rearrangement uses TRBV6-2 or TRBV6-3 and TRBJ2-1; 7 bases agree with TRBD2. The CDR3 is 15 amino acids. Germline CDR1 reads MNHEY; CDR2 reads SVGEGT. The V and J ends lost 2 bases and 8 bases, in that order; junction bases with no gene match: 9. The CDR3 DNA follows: TGTGCCAGCAGTTACGTCTCAGGCGGGGGTGATGAGCAGTTCTTC. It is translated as CASSYVSGGGDEQFF.

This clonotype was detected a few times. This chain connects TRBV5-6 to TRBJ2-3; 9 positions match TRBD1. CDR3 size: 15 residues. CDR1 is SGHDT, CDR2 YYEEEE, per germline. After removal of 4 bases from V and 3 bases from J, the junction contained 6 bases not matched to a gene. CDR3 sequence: CASSLTGTGTDTQYF. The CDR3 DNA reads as TGTGCCAGCAGCCTAACGGGGACAGGGACAGATACGCAGTATTTT.

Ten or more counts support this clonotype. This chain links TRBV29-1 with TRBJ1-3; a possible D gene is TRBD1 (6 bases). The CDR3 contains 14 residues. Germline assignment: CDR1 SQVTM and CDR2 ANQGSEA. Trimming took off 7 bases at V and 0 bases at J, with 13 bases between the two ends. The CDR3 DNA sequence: TGCAGCGCCCGGGACACCTACTCTGGAAACACCATATATTTT. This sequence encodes CSARDTYSGNTIYF.

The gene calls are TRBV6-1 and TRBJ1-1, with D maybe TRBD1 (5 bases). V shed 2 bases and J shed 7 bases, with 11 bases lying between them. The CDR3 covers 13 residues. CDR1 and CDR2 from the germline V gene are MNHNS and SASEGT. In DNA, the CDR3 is TGTGCCAGCAGTGAATCCAGGGTGGTTGAAGCTTTCTTT. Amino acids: CASSESRVVEAFF.

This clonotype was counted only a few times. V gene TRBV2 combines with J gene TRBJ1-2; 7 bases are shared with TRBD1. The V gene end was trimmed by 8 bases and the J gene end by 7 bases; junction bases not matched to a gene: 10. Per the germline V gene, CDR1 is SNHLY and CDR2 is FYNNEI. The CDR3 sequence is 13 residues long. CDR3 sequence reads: CASDRTGQAGYTF. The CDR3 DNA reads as TGTGCCAGCGACAGGACAGGCCAGGCTGGCTACACCTTC.

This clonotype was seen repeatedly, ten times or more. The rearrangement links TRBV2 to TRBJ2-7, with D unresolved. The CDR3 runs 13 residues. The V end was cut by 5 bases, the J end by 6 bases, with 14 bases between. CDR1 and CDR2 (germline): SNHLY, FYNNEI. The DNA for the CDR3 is TGTGCCAGCAGTCTCGGTCCCCGGAGCGAGCAGTACTTC. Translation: CASSLGPRSEQYF. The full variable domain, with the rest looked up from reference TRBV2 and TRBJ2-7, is EPEVTQTPSHQVTQMGQEVILRCVPISNHLYFYWYRQILGQKVEFLVSFYNNEISEKSEIFDDQFSVERPDGSNFTLKIRSTKLEDSAMYFCASSLGPRSEQYFGPGTRLTVT.

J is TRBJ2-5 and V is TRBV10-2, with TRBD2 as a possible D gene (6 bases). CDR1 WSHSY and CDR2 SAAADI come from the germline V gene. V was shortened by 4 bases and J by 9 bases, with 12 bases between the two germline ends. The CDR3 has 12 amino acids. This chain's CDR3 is CASSGSWGAQYF. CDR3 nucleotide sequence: TGCGCCAGCAGTGGTTCTTGGGGGGCCCAGTACTTC.

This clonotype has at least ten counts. The CDR3 nucleotides read TGTGCCAGCAGCTTAGTACAGGGCACCTACGAGCAGTACTTC. Translating gives CASSLVQGTYEQYF. The chain employs TRBV7-9 and TRBJ2-7, with D tentatively TRBD1 (6 bases). Trimming stripped 1 base from V and 2 bases from J, with 9 bases between. The CDR3 runs 14 residues. CDR1 SEHNR and CDR2 FQNEAQ come from the germline V gene (reference sequence).

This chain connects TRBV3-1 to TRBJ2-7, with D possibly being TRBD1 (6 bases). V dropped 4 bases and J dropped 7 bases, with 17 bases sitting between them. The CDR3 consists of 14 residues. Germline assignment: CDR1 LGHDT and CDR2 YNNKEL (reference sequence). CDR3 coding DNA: TGTGCCAGCAGCCCTTCCCGGGCCCAGGGGGAGCAGTACTTC. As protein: CASSPSRAQGEQYF.

The CDR3 DNA reads TGTGCCACCAGTGATTCGCTACAGGGTACTGGGGCCAACGTCCTGACTTTC. It encodes CATSDSLQGTGANVLTF. This rearrangement joins TRBV24-1 to TRBJ2-6, with D maybe TRBD1 (6 bases). The CDR3 has 17 amino acids. Trimming removed 2 bases at V and 2 bases at J, with 12 bases between. From germline, CDR1 is KGHDR and CDR2 SFDVKD.

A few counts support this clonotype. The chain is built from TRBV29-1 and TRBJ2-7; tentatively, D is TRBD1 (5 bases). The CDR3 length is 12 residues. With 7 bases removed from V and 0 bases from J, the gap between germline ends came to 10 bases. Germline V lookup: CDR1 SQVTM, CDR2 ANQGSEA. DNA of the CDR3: TGCAGCGCCAGGGAAAACTCCTACGAGCAGTACTTC. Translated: CSARENSYEQYF.

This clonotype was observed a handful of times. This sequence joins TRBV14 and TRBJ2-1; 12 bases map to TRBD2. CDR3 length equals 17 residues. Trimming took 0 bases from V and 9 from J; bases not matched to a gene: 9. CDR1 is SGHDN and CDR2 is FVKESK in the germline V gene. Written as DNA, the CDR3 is TGTGCCAGCAGCCAAGATCAGGCTAGCGGGGGGGCAGGTGAGCAGTTCTTC. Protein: CASSQDQASGGAGEQFF.

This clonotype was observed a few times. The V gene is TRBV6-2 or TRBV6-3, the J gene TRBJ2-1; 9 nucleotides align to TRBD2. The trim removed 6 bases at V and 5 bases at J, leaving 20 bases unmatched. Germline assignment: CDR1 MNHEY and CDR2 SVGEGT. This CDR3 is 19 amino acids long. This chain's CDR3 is CASSLLAGSSESRNNEQFF. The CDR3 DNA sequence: TGTGCCAGCAGCCTCCTAGCGGGAAGTTCGGAAAGCCGGAACAATGAGCAGTTCTTC.

Written as DNA, the CDR3 is TGTGCCAGCAGCCAAGAGTTCCCCCAAAGCGGGGGGTTCAAAAATGAGCAGTTCTTC. Protein product: CASSQEFPQSGGFKNEQFF. The rearrangement joins TRBV3-1 to TRBJ2-1; TRBD2 matches at 9 bases. The CDR3 is made up of 19 amino acids. V gave up 0 bases and J gave up 7 bases; unmatched junction bases: 16. Germline V lookup: CDR1 LGHDT, CDR2 YNNKEL (reference sequence).

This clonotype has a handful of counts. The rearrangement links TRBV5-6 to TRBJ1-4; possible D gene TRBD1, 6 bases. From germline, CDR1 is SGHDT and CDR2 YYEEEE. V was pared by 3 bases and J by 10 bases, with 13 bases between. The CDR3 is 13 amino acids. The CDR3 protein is CASSWVTGGKLFF. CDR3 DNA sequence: TGTGCCAGCAGCTGGGTGACAGGCGGAAAACTGTTTTTT.

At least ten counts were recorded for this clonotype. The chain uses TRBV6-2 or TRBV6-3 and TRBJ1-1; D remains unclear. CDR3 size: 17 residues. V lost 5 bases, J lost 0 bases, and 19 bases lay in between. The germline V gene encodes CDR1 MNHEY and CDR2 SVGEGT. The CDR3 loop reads CASSPSWWQTLNTEAFF. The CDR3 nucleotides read TGTGCCAGCAGTCCCTCATGGTGGCAGACTCTGAACACTGAAGCTTTCTTT.

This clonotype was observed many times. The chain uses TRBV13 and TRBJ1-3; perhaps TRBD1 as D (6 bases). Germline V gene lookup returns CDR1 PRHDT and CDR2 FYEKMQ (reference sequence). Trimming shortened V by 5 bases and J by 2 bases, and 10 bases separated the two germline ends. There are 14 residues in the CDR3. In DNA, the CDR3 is TGTGCCAGCAGCCAACAGGGCCCTGGAAACACCATATATTTT. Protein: CASSQQGPGNTIYF.

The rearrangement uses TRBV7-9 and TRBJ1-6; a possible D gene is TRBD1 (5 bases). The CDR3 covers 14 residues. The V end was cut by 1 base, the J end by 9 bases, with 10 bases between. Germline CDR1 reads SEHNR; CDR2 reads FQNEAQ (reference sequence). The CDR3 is CASSLDRGGSPLHF. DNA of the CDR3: TGTGCCAGCAGCTTAGATAGGGGCGGTTCACCCCTCCACTTT. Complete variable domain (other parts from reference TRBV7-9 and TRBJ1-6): DTGVSQNPRHKITKRGQNVTFRCDPISEHNRLYWYRQTLGQGPEFLTYFQNEAQLEKSRLLSDRFSAERPKGSFSTLEIQRTEQGDSAMYLCASSLDRGGSPLHFGNGTRLTVT.

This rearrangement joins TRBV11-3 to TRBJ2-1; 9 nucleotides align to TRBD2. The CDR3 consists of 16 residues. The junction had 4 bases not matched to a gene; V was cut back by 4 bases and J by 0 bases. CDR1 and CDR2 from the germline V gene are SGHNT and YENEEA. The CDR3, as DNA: TGTGCCAGCAGCTCTTATAGCGGGAGCTCCTACAATGAGCAGTTCTTC. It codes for CASSSYSGSSYNEQFF.

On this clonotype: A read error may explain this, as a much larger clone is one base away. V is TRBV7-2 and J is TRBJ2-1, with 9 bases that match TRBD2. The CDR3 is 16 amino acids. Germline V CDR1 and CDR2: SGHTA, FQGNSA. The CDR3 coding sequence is TGTGCCAGCAGCCTAGCGGGGACGTTACGCTACAATGAGCGGTTCTTC. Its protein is CASSLAGTLRYNERFF.

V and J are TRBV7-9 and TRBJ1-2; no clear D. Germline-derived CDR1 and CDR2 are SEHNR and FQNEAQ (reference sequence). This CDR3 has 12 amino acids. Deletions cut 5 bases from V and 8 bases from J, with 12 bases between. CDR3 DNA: TGTGCCAGCAGCCTAAGCCCGGAGGGCTACACCTTC. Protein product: CASSLSPEGYTF.

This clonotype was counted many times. The CDR3 reads CSAHPRERDLYEQYF. The CDR3 nucleotides read TGCAGTGCGCACCCCCGGGAGCGGGACCTCTACGAGCAGTACTTC. This chain joins TRBV20-1 and TRBJ2-7, with 7 bases that match TRBD2. This CDR3 is built from 15 residues. J lost 3 bases, V lost 6 bases, and 14 bases had no gene match. CDR1 and CDR2 from the germline V gene are DFQATT and SNEGSKA (reference sequence).

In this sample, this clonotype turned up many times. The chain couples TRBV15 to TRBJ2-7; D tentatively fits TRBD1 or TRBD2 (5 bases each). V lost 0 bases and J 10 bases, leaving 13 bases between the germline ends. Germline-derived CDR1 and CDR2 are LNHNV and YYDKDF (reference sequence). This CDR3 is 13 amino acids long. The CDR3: CATSRDLVGDQYF. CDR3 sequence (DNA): TGTGCCACCAGCAGAGATCTGGTGGGGGATCAGTACTTC.

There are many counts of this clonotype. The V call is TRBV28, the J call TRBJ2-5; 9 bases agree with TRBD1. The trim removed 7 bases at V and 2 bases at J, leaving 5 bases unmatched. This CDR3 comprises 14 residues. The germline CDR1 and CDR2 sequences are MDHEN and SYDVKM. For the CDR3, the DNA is TGTGCCAGCAAGGGGACAGGGATTCAAGAGACCCAGTACTTC. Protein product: CASKGTGIQETQYF.

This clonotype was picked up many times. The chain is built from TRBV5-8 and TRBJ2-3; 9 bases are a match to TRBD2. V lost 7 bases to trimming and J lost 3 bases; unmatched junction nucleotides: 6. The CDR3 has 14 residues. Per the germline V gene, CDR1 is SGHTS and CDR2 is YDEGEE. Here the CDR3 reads CASWTSVRTDTQYF. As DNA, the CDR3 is TGTGCCAGCTGGACTAGCGTTCGAACAGATACGCAGTATTTT.

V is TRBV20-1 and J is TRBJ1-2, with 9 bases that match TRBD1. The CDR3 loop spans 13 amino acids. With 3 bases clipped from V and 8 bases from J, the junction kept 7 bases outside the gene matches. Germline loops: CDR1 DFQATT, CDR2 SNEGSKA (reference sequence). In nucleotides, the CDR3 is TGCAGTGCTAGGGTAACAGGGGGCGAAGGCTACACCTTC. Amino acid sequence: CSARVTGGEGYTF.